This note documents a single T cell receptor beta chain sequence. This sample is drawn from a study of cytomegalovirus exposure and HLA in healthy donors. Study as a whole: A preliminary data release comprised tens of millions of unique TCRs obtained from HLA-typed donors.

In the PCR, 60 Vbeta and 13 Jbeta primers were used. Sequencing was performed with immunoSEQ multiplex PCR; in TCRdb, only in-frame clones are kept and a portion is missing. The table records tens of thousands of clones, over 65% of them present only once. V shed 0 bases, J shed 6 bases, and the junction held 9 bases outside the gene matches. CDR1 is SGHTA, CDR2 FQGTGA, per germline. This CDR3 spans 16 amino acids. This clonotype was obtained from a human donor in good health. The specimen sequenced was PBMCs. The V and J genes are TRBV7-3 and TRBJ2-3; the match to TRBD2 covers 7 bases. The CDR3 nucleotides are TGTGCCAGCAGCTTAACAAGTTCAAGCGGGGCTGATACGCAGTATTTT. Protein: CASSLTSSSGADTQYF. Variable domain in full (rest from reference TRBV7-3 and TRBJ2-3): GAGVSQTPSNKVTEKGKYVELRCDPISGHTALYWYRQSLGQGPEFLIYFQGTGAADDSGLPNDRFFAVRPEGSVSTLKIQRTERGDSAVYLCASSLTSSSGADTQYFGPGTRLTVL.